The entry below describes one T cell receptor (beta chain). This sample is part of a study of T-cell memory formation after mild COVID-19. Germline V gene data show CDR1 as SGHTA and CDR2 as FQGNSA. This CDR3 contains 15 residues. With 3 bases clipped from V and 4 bases from J, the junction kept 5 bases outside the gene matches. Using its own MiXCR run on the 5' RACE reads, TCRdb lists one record per CDR3 protein. Of hundreds of thousands of distinct CDR3 sequences in the sample, over 15% were seen once. The TCR comes from an adult woman who had mild COVID-19 (a few samples of this study predate the infection). Cell type and time point are not known. The genes are TRBV7-2 and TRBJ2-3; TRBD1 agrees at 9 bases. Sequencing input: PBMCs or a T cell subset sorted from them (not recorded which). CDR3 coding DNA: TGTGCCAGCAGCTTCGGACAGGGGAAGTCAGATACGCAGTATTTT. Residues: CASSFGQGKSDTQYF.